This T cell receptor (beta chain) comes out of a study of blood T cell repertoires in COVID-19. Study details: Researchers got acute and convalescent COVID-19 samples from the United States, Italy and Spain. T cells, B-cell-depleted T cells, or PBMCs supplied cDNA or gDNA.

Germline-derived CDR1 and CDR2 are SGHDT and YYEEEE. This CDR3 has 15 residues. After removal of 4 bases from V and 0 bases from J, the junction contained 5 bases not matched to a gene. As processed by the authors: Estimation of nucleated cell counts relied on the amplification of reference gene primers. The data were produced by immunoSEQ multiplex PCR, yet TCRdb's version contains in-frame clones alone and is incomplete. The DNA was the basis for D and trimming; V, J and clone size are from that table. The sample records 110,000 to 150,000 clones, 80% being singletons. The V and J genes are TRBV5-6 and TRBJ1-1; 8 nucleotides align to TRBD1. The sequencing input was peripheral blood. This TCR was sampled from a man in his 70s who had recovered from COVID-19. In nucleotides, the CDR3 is TGTGCCAGCAGCCCGCGGGACAGGATGAACACTGAAGCTTTCTTT. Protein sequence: CASSPRDRMNTEAFF.